The text below deals with one TCR beta chain. The sample belongs to a study of blood T cell repertoires in COVID-19. Overall study: PBMCs, B-cell-depleted T cells, or T cells were the source of the cDNA or gDNA that made up the material.

Generated by immunoSEQ multiplex PCR, the TCRdb table keeps only in-frame clones and is missing some. The sample shows about 160,000 clones, 80% to 90% of them seen only once. The CDR3 has 13 amino acids. CDR1 and CDR2 from the germline V gene are SEHNR and FQNEAQ (reference sequence). Trimming pared 6 bases from V and 0 bases from J, leaving 9 bases between. The chain combines TRBV7-9 with TRBJ2-7, with D maybe TRBD1 (5 bases). Sequencing was done on a sample of peripheral blood. This receptor was obtained from a woman in her seventies with acute or convalescent COVID-19. CDR3 DNA: TGTGCCAGCAGTCCTACAGGCTCCTACGAGCAGTACTTC. Amino acids: CASSPTGSYEQYF.